One and the same sample provided the 26 T cell receptor beta chains below, sequenced in a study of blood T cell repertoires in COVID-19. Only in-frame clones appear in the TCRdb table, and some are missing; sequencing was by immunoSEQ multiplex PCR. There are about 48,000 clones in the sample; 85% to 90% occur only once, and less than 20% lies in the top ten. The sample was peripheral blood. All receptors derive from a human donor in a cohort sampled during active COVID-19.

The chain links TRBV2 to TRBJ2-7; no firm D call. Trimming left V 5 bases short and J 0 bases short, with 5 bases between. The CDR3 loop spans 12 amino acids. The germline gives CDR1 SNHLY, CDR2 FYNNEI. The CDR3 sequence is CASSFNSYEQYF. CDR3 nucleotides: TGTGCCAGCAGTTTCAACTCCTACGAGCAGTACTTC.

This clone has just a few counts. This rearrangement joins TRBV2 to TRBJ1-1; unclear D gene. The CDR3 consists of 14 residues. The germline gives CDR1 SNHLY, CDR2 FYNNEI. The V end was cut by 4 bases, the J end by 1 base, with 10 bases between. The CDR3 sequence is CASSAAGSNTEAFF. In DNA, the CDR3 is TGTGCCAGCAGTGCGGCGGGGTCGAACACTGAAGCTTTCTTT.

V is TRBV29-1 and J is TRBJ2-7, with 7 positions matching TRBD2. The CDR3 has 12 amino acids. With 6 bases clipped from V and 2 bases from J, the junction kept 4 bases outside the gene matches. Germline V lookup: CDR1 SQVTM, CDR2 ANQGSEA. CDR3: CSVVSGAYEQYF. CDR3 nucleotide sequence: TGCAGCGTCGTGAGCGGGGCCTACGAGCAGTACTTC.

The genes are TRBV10-2 and TRBJ2-7; D is possibly TRBD1 (7 bases). Germline V lookup: CDR1 WSHSY, CDR2 SAAADI. The V end was cut by 8 bases, the J end by 4 bases, with 12 bases between. The CDR3 has 12 residues. CDR3 sequence reads: CASAGQLYEQYF. In nucleotides, the CDR3 is TGCGCCAGCGCGGGACAGCTATACGAGCAGTACTTC.

The gene calls are TRBV2 and TRBJ1-1, with D perhaps matching TRBD1 (6 bases). Trimming removed 7 bases at V and 1 base at J, with 10 bases between. This CDR3 spans 13 amino acids. Germline-derived CDR1 and CDR2 are SNHLY and FYNNEI. CDR3 coding DNA: TGTGCCAGCACCCAGACAGGGAACACTGAAGCTTTCTTT. This translates into CASTQTGNTEAFF.

This clone turned up a few times. The gene calls are TRBV7-2 and TRBJ1-5, with TRBD1 identical over 10 bases. From germline, CDR1 is SGHTA and CDR2 FQGNSA. The CDR3 is made up of 17 amino acids. The V segment lost 3 bases and the J segment 3 bases; nucleotides outside the gene matches: 8. The CDR3 here is CASSFSGTGAANQPQHF. CDR3 bases: TGTGCCAGCAGCTTCTCCGGGACAGGGGCTGCCAATCAGCCCCAGCATTTT.

This clone was observed once. The chain combines TRBV5-8 with TRBJ2-1; TRBD2 aligns across 10 bases. Trimming cost V 4 bases and J 3 bases; bases outside gene matches: 4. Germline V gives CDR1 SGHTS, CDR2 YDEGEE. CDR3 length: 15 amino acids. In DNA, the CDR3 is TGTGCCAGCAGCCTAGGACTAGCGGACTACAATGAGCAGTTCTTC. Translation: CASSLGLADYNEQFF. The complete variable domain, with remaining parts taken from reference TRBV5-8 and TRBJ2-1, reads EAGVTQSPTHLIKTRGQQATLRCSPISGHTSVYWYQQALGLGLQFLLWYDEGEERNRGNFPPRFSGRQFPNYSSELNVNALELEDSALYLCASSLGLADYNEQFFGPGTRLTVL.

This chain connects TRBV28 to TRBJ2-1; TRBD2 agrees at 7 bases. The CDR3 is 16 residues long. V lost 1 base, J lost 0 bases, and 3 bases stayed unmatched. The germline CDR1 and CDR2 sequences are MDHEN and SYDVKM. CDR3 bases: TGTGCCAGCAGTTTATTGGGCGGGAGCTCCTACAATGAGCAGTTCTTC. Translation gives CASSLLGGSSYNEQFF.

The genes are TRBV27 and TRBJ2-3; 16 positions match TRBD2. V shed 7 bases, J shed 3 bases, and the junction held 4 bases outside the gene matches. The CDR3 has 16 residues. In germline, CDR1 is MNHEY, CDR2 SMNVEV (reference sequence). CDR3: CASTRGLAGGTDTQYF. The CDR3 DNA reads as TGTGCCAGCACCAGGGGACTAGCGGGAGGGACAGATACGCAGTATTTT.

CDR3 DNA: TGTGCCAGCAGCCGCGGGACTAGCGCGAGCACAGATACGCAGTATTTT. It encodes CASSRGTSASTDTQYF. The J gene is TRBJ2-3, the V gene TRBV7-8; 10 bases match TRBD2. The germline CDR1 and CDR2 sequences are SGHVS and FQNEAQ. The CDR3 runs 16 residues. The J segment lost 0 bases and the V segment lost 5 bases, leaving 5 bases of the junction unmatched.

In DNA form, the CDR3 reads TGTGCCAGCAGTTTATTCGGGGGTTCCTACGAGCAGTACTTC. Translated, it gives CASSLFGGSYEQYF. The rearrangement uses TRBV27 and TRBJ2-7; D is possibly TRBD2 (6 bases). Germline lookup yields CDR1 MNHEY and CDR2 SMNVEV (reference sequence). The V gene lost 1 base and the J gene lost 1 base, with 8 bases spanning the gap. The CDR3 contains 14 residues.

The rearrangement links TRBV11-2 to TRBJ2-2; 8 nucleotides line up with TRBD2. This CDR3 is built from 16 residues. CDR1 and CDR2 (germline): SGHAT, FQNNGV. V lost 5 bases and J lost 7; bases outside the gene matches: 12. In DNA, the CDR3 is TGTGCCAGCAGCCCCCGGGGGGGGGCGCAAGTCGGGGAGCTGTTTTTT. Protein sequence: CASSPRGGAQVGELFF. Combining the CDR3 with reference TRBV11-2 and TRBJ2-2 gives the whole variable domain EAGVAQSPRYKIIEKRQSVAFWCNPISGHATLYWYQQILGQGPKLLIQFQNNGVVDDSQLPKDRFSAERLKGVDSTLKIQPAKLEDSAVYLCASSPRGGAQVGELFFGEGSRLTVL.

The chain uses TRBV30 and TRBJ1-2; TRBD1 matches 10 bases. V was clipped by 3 bases and J by 8 bases; unmatched bases: 3. The CDR3 is made up of 12 amino acids. Germline V lookup: CDR1 GTSNPN, CDR2 SVGIG (reference sequence). CDR3 coding DNA: TGTGCCTGGAGCGGGACAGGGGAAGGCTACACCTTC. It translates to CAWSGTGEGYTF. Full variable domain (missing parts from reference TRBV30 and TRBJ1-2): SQTIHQWPATLVQPVGSPLSLECTVEGTSNPNLYWYRQAAGRGLQLLFYSVGIGQISSEVPQNLSASRPQDRQFILSSKKLLLSDSGFYLCAWSGTGEGYTFGSGTRLTVV.

The CDR3 region is CASSYSRTGRDEKLFF. The DNA for the CDR3 is TGTGCCAGCAGTTACTCCCGGACAGGGCGGGATGAAAAACTGTTTTTT. This chain connects TRBV6-6 to TRBJ1-4; the match to TRBD1 covers 8 bases. J gave up 6 bases and V 0 bases, and 6 bases lay outside the gene matches. In germline, CDR1 is MNHNY, CDR2 SVGAGI (reference sequence). CDR3 length: 16 amino acids.

The chain has TRBV5-1 and TRBJ1-5; TRBD1 aligns across 11 bases. Per the germline V gene, CDR1 is SGHRS and CDR2 is YFSETQ. After removal of 4 bases from V and 7 bases from J, the junction contained 7 bases not matched to a gene. CDR3 size: 15 residues. DNA for the CDR3: TGCGCCAGCAGCCCCGGGACAGGGGGATCGCAGCCCCAGCATTTT. Translating gives CASSPGTGGSQPQHF.

This chain uses TRBV20-1 with TRBJ1-2; D is uncertain. This CDR3 comprises 11 residues. CDR1 is DFQATT, CDR2 SNEGSKA, per germline (reference sequence). V was pared by 1 base and J by 8 bases, with 8 bases between. As DNA, the CDR3 is TGCAGTGCTAGAGGAGGGAACGGCTACACCTTC. It codes for CSARGGNGYTF.

J is TRBJ2-7 and V is TRBV3-1 (or the pseudogene TRBV3-2); 9 bases fit TRBD1. V shed 1 base, J shed 4 bases, and the junction held 2 bases outside the gene matches. The CDR3 sequence is 14 residues long. The germline CDR1 and CDR2 sequences are LGHDT and YNNKEL (reference sequence). The CDR3 is CASSQGTGVYEQYF. The CDR3 region has the DNA TGTGCCAGCAGCCAAGGGACAGGGGTATACGAGCAGTACTTC.

The chain links TRBV4-1 to TRBJ1-2; D unclear. CDR1 and CDR2 from the germline V gene are MGHRA and YSYEKL. V dropped 1 base and J dropped 2 bases, with 11 bases sitting between them. The CDR3 has 15 residues. CDR3 in amino acids: CASSQVFGENYGYTF. The CDR3 DNA reads TGCGCCAGCAGCCAAGTTTTCGGAGAAAACTATGGCTACACCTTC.

This clone has more than one count but fewer than ten. The V call is TRBV27, the J call TRBJ2-7; 8 positions agree with TRBD2. CDR1 and CDR2 from the germline V gene are MNHEY and SMNVEV (reference sequence). V shed 5 bases and J 0 bases; nucleotides not matched to a gene: 6. The CDR3 has 15 residues. The DNA for the CDR3 is TGTGCCAGCAGTCCGGGGGGGAGGGTCTCCTACGAGCAGTACTTC. It codes for CASSPGGRVSYEQYF.

The V call is TRBV15, the J call TRBJ1-1; D not certain. V gave up 7 bases and J gave up 0 bases, with 15 bases separating them. The CDR3 length is 15 residues. Germline CDR1 and CDR2: LNHNV and YYDKDF (reference sequence). CDR3 bases: TGTGCCACCACGACCGAGGAGGGCCTGAACACTGAAGCTTTCTTT. Translating it yields CATTTEEGLNTEAFF.

This clone occurred a few times. The chain links TRBV6-2 or TRBV6-3 to TRBJ2-3, with TRBD2 identical over 7 bases. With 6 bases clipped from V and 2 bases from J, the junction kept 11 bases outside the gene matches. Germline V gives CDR1 MNHEY, CDR2 SVGEGT. This CDR3 is 16 amino acids long. The CDR3 reads CASSPRLARDTDTQYF. CDR3 in DNA: TGTGCCAGCAGCCCGCGACTAGCTCGGGACACAGATACGCAGTATTTT.

The CDR3, as DNA: TGTGCCAGCAGTTTACGGCAGGGAAGCAATCAGCCCCAGCATTTT. This gives the protein CASSLRQGSNQPQHF. This chain joins TRBV28 and TRBJ1-5, with D possibly TRBD1 on 5 matching bases. Trimming stripped 2 bases from V and 1 base from J, with 9 bases between. The CDR3 sequence is 15 residues long. CDR1 MDHEN and CDR2 SYDVKM come from the germline V gene. The entire variable domain, with the rest obtained from reference TRBV28 and TRBJ1-5, is as follows: DVKVTQSSRYLVKRTGEKVFLECVQDMDHENMFWYRQDPGLGLRLIYFSYDVKMKEKGDIPEGYSVSREKKERFSLILESASTNQTSMYLCASSLRQGSNQPQHFGDGTRLSIL.

This chain links TRBV28 with TRBJ1-5, with 9 bases identical to TRBD1. The CDR3 loop spans 14 amino acids. CDR1 is MDHEN, CDR2 SYDVKM, per germline. The V gene end was trimmed by 6 bases and the J gene end by 7 bases; junction bases not matched to a gene: 7. CDR3 bases: TGTGCCAGCAGCCAGGGACAGGGATCCCAGCCCCAGCATTTT. Residues: CASSQGQGSQPQHF.

The V and J genes are TRBV7-2 and TRBJ2-1; D is possibly TRBD2 (6 bases). This CDR3 has 15 residues. Trimming left V 5 bases short and J 0 bases short, with 11 bases between. In germline, CDR1 is SGHTA, CDR2 FQGNSA. CDR3 sequence: CASSEDGGSYNEQFF. CDR3 coding DNA: TGTGCCAGCAGCGAGGACGGGGGCTCCTACAATGAGCAGTTCTTC.

The V and J genes are TRBV9 and TRBJ2-7, with 13 positions matching TRBD2. J gave up 2 bases and V 0 bases, and 5 bases lay outside the gene matches. The CDR3 length is 17 residues. Germline V gives CDR1 SGDLS, CDR2 YYNGEE. The CDR3 nucleotides read TGTGCCAGCAGCGTAGGGCCCGGGACTAGCGGGGCCTACGAGCAGTACTTC. Translated, it gives CASSVGPGTSGAYEQYF.

The rearrangement joins TRBV7-6 to TRBJ2-1; 11 bases fit TRBD2. The CDR3 length is 17 residues. V lost 0 bases to trimming and J lost 6 bases; unmatched junction nucleotides: 7. Germline lookup yields CDR1 SGHVS and CDR2 FNYEAQ. CDR3 DNA sequence: TGTGCCAGCAGCTTAGCGCGATTAGGGACTAGCGGCAATGAGCAGTTCTTC. This gives the protein CASSLARLGTSGNEQFF.